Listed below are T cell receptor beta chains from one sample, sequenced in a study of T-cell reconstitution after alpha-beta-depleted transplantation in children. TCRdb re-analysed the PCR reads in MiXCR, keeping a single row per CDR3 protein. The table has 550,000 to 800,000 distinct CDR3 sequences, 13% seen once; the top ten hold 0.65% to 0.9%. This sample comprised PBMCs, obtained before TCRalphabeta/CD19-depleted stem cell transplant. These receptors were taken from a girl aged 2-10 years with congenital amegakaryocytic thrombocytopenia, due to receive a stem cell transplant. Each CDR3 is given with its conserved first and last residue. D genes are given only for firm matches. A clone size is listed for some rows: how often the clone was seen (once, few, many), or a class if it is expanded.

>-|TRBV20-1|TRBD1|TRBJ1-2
CSAKQGKGAYGYTF
TGCAGTGCCAAACAGGGGAAAGGGGCCTATGGCTACACCTTC
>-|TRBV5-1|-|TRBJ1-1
CASSSYEVNTEAFF
TGCGCCAGCAGCTCGTATGAGGTGAACACTGAAGCTTTCTTT
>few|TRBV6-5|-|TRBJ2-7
CASSQSAYEQYF
TGTGCCAGCAGTCAAAGTGCCTACGAGCAGTACTTC
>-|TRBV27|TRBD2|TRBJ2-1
CASSLSSSGSSYNEQFF
TGTGCCAGCAGTTTATCTTCTAGCGGGAGCTCCTACAATGAGCAGTTCTTC
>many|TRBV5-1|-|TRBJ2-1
CASSLSPAYNEQFF
TGCGCCAGCAGCTTGAGTCCAGCCTACAATGAGCAGTTCTTC
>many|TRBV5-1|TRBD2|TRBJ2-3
CATQAGAGADTQYF
TGCGCCACCCAAGCGGGAGCAGGCGCAGATACGCAGTATTTT
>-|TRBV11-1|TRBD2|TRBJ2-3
CASSSFRLAGDSPPGTDTQYF
TGTGCCAGCAGCTCGTTTCGACTAGCGGGAGACTCACCTCCGGGTACAGATACGCAGTATTTT
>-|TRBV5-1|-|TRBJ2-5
CASSSPRTGVQETQYF
TGCGCCAGCAGCTCCCCGAGGACGGGAGTCCAAGAGACCCAGTACTTC
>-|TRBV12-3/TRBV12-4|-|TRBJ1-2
CASTWGGPNYGYTF
TGTGCCAGCACCTGGGGGGGTCCCAACTATGGCTACACCTTC
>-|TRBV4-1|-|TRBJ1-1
CASSQVGLNTEAFF
TGCGCCAGCAGCCAAGTGGGTCTGAACACTGAAGCTTTCTTT
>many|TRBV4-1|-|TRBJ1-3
CASSQGRGRVGGNTIYF
TGCGCCAGCAGCCAAGGGAGGGGCAGGGTCGGTGGAAACACCATATATTTT
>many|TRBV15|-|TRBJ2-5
CATSRDLGGGETQYF
TGTGCCACCAGCAGAGATTTAGGAGGGGGGGAGACCCAGTACTTC
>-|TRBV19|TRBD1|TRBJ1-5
CASVDREYSNQPQHF
TGTGCCAGTGTTGACAGGGAATATAGCAATCAGCCCCAGCATTTT
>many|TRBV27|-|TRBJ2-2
CASSPGTLLTGELFF
TGTGCCAGCAGTCCCGGGACATTACTTACCGGGGAGCTGTTTTTT
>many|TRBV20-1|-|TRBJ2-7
CSARDLRGLSSYEQYF
TGCAGTGCTAGAGATCTGAGAGGACTTAGCTCCTACGAGCAGTACTTC
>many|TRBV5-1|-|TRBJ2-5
CASSIVLFETLLWDERETQYF
TGCGCCAGCAGCATTGTCCTTTTTGAGACCCTTTTGTGGGACGAAAGAGAGACCCAGTACTTC
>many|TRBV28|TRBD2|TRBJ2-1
CASSLWGTSGRYWNEQFF
TGTGCCAGCAGTTTATGGGGGACTAGCGGGAGGTATTGGAATGAGCAGTTCTTC
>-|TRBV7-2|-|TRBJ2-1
CASSSEMGRVWIEQFF
TGTGCCAGCAGCTCAGAAATGGGACGAGTTTGGATTGAGCAGTTCTTC
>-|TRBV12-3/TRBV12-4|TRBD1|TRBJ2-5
CASSFNLGQGVQETQYF
TGTGCCAGCAGTTTTAATCTGGGACAGGGGGTACAAGAGACCCAGTACTTC
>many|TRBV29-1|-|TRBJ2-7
CSVEDAAVGDYEQYF
TGCAGCGTTGAAGATGCGGCAGTGGGAGACTACGAGCAGTACTTC
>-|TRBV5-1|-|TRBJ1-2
CASSLLQGNGYTF
TGCGCCAGCAGCTTGCTACAGGGCAATGGCTACACCTTC
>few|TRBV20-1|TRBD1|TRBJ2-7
CSATRTGNEQYF
TGCAGTGCTACCCGGACAGGGAACGAGCAGTACTTC
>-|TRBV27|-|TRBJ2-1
CASRGYPHHEQFF
TGTGCCAGTCGGGGGTATCCCCACCATGAGCAGTTCTTC
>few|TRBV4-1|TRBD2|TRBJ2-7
CASSQPGLAGERRYF
TGCGCCAGCAGCCAACCCGGACTAGCGGGCGAGCGGCGGTACTTC
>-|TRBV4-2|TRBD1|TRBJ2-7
CASSQPGQRIFYEQYF
TGTGCCAGCAGCCAACCGGGACAGAGAATTTTCTACGAGCAGTACTTC
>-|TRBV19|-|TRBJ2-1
CASSIERLGNEQFF
TGTGCCAGTAGTATAGAGCGCTTGGGAAATGAGCAGTTCTTC
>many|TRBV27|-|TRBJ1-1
CASSLSSAGLTITEAFF
TGTGCCAGCAGTTTATCGAGTGCAGGGTTGACGATCACTGAAGCTTTCTTT
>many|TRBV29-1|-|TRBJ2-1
CSVKPTVYNEQFF
TGCAGCGTTAAGCCTACGGTCTACAATGAGCAGTTCTTC
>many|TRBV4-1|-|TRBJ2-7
CASSQVIRSQVEYF
TGCGCCAGCAGCCAAGTAATACGGTCCCAGGTTGAGTACTTC
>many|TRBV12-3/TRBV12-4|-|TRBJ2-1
CASISGTGNEQFF
TGTGCCAGCATCTCTGGGACCGGCAATGAGCAGTTCTTC
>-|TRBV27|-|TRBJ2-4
CASSLQGLLAKNIQYF
TGTGCCAGCAGTTTACAGGGTTTACTAGCCAAAAACATTCAGTACTTC
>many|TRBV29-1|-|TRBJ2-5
CSVARPLRWETQYF
TGCAGCGTTGCCCGACCTCTTCGGTGGGAGACCCAGTACTTC
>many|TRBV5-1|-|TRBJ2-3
CASSLVKGTDTQYF
TGCGCCAGCAGCTTGGTCAAGGGAACAGATACGCAGTATTTT
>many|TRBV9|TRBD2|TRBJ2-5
CASSQLAGRETQYF
TGTGCCAGCAGCCAACTAGCGGGAAGAGAGACCCAGTACTTC
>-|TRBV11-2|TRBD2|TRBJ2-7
CASSWGGLEGFEQYF
TGTGCCAGCAGCTGGGGGGGACTAGAAGGCTTCGAGCAGTACTTC
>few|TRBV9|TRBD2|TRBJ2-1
CASSVLADSYNEQFF
TGTGCCAGCAGCGTCCTAGCGGATTCCTACAATGAGCAGTTCTTC
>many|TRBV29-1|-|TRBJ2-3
CSVSGEVAPGADTQYF
TGCAGCGTCTCAGGGGAGGTAGCGCCTGGAGCAGATACGCAGTATTTT
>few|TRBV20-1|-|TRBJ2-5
CSARRISRSETQYF
TGCAGTGCCCGACGAATCTCTAGGTCAGAGACCCAGTACTTC
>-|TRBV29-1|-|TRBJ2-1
CSAGTVSSYNEQFF
TGCAGCGCTGGGACGGTGAGCTCCTACAATGAGCAGTTCTTC
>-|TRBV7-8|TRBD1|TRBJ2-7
CASRSRTGNYEQYF
TGTGCCAGCAGATCTAGGACAGGGAACTACGAGCAGTACTTC
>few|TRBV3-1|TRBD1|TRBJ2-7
CASSQGSGQGSSYEQYF
TGTGCCAGCAGCCAAGGATCGGGACAGGGGTCCTCCTACGAGCAGTACTTC